Below are 25 T cell receptor beta chains sequenced from a single sample in a study of cytomegalovirus exposure and HLA in healthy donors. PCR was performed using 60 Vbeta and 13 Jbeta primers. Some clones are missing from TCRdb's copy, which holds only in-frame ones; the method was immunoSEQ multiplex PCR. Here the sample spans 60,000 to 70,000 clones, about 70% being singletons. The sample comprised PBMCs. These receptors were taken from a woman aged 25 to 39 in good health and CMV-seronegative.

V usage is TRBV7-9 and J usage is TRBJ1-2; no definite D call. Trimming stripped 4 bases from V and 3 bases from J, with 18 bases between. The CDR3 has 16 amino acids. The V gene's germline CDR1 is SEHNR and CDR2 FQNEAQ (reference sequence). CDR3 region: CASSSKPLGEHYGYTF. The CDR3 DNA is TGTGCCAGCAGCTCGAAGCCCCTCGGGGAACACTATGGCTACACCTTC.

This chain joins TRBV5-6 and TRBJ2-3; the D is unclear. This CDR3 is built from 14 residues. Deletions cut 5 bases from V and 2 bases from J, with 12 bases between. Germline V lookup: CDR1 SGHDT, CDR2 YYEEEE. The CDR3 protein is CASSRVDHTDTQYF. The CDR3 region has the DNA TGTGCCAGCAGTCGCGTTGATCACACAGATACGCAGTATTTT.

The chain uses TRBV11-2 and TRBJ2-3; D remains ambiguous. Germline V gene sequence: CDR1 SGHAT, CDR2 FQNNGV. This CDR3 has 13 amino acids. Trimming cost V 9 bases and J 1 base, with 11 bases left between them. CDR3: CASTHACTDTQYF. The DNA for the CDR3 is TGTGCCAGTACACACGCTTGCACAGATACGCAGTATTTT. Variable domain in full (rest from reference TRBV11-2 and TRBJ2-3): EAGVAQSPRYKIIEKRQSVAFWCNPISGHATLYWYQQILGQGPKLLIQFQNNGVVDDSQLPKDRFSAERLKGVDSTLKIQPAKLEDSAVYLCASTHACTDTQYFGPGTRLTVL.

This clone was counted only a few times. The chain carries TRBV2 and TRBJ1-6; TRBD1 aligns across 10 bases. The germline V gene has CDR1 SNHLY and CDR2 FYNNEI. With 6 bases clipped from V and 9 bases from J, the junction kept 5 bases outside the gene matches. The CDR3 sequence is 14 residues long. CDR3 region: CASRTGTGVSPLHF. The CDR3 bases are TGTGCCAGCAGGACCGGGACAGGGGTTTCACCCCTCCACTTT.

The gene calls are TRBV5-4 and TRBJ2-1, with 9 bases identical to TRBD1. The length of the CDR3 is 15 residues. Trimming at V came to 1 base and at J to 7 bases, leaving 6 bases not matched to a gene. Germline values: CDR1 SGHNT, CDR2 YYREEE (reference sequence). CDR3 loop: CASSLRDRAVNEQFF. CDR3 in DNA: TGTGCCAGCAGCTTGAGGGACAGGGCCGTTAATGAGCAGTTCTTC.

The chain combines TRBV15 with TRBJ2-7, with 13 bases that match TRBD2. The V gene end was trimmed by 1 base and the J gene end by 2 bases; junction bases not matched to a gene: 17. Per germline, CDR1 LNHNV and CDR2 YYDKDF (reference sequence). This CDR3 is 21 amino acids long. For the CDR3, the DNA is TGTGCCACCAGCAGAGGGGCCCCGACACTAGCGGGGGGGCGAGTGGCCTACGAGCAGTACTTC. It is translated as CATSRGAPTLAGGRVAYEQYF.

The chain joins TRBV27 to TRBJ1-5, with a tentative D call TRBD1 (5 bases). The CDR3 is 14 amino acids. Trimming took off 4 bases at V and 6 bases at J, with 13 bases between the two ends. Germline assignment: CDR1 MNHEY and CDR2 SMNVEV (reference sequence). The chain's CDR3 is CASSSQAVGQPQHF. In nucleotides, the CDR3 is TGTGCCAGCAGTTCACAGGCGGTTGGTCAGCCCCAGCATTTT.

This clone was seen only a few times. The CDR3 nucleotides are TGTGCCAGCAGCTTAGTACAGGGGTTCAACGAGCAGTACTTC. Protein: CASSLVQGFNEQYF. The chain couples TRBV7-6 to TRBJ2-7; 7 bases map to TRBD1. The J segment lost 5 bases and the V segment lost 1 base, leaving 5 bases of the junction unmatched. The CDR3 runs 14 residues. CDR1 and CDR2 (germline): SGHVS, FNYEAQ.

The V call is TRBV4-3, the J call TRBJ2-7; D may be TRBD1 (6 bases). The CDR3 loop spans 15 amino acids. Per germline, CDR1 LGHNA and CDR2 YSLEER. V was clipped by 1 base and J by 4 bases, with 14 bases between them. CDR3 nucleotide sequence: TGCGCCAGCAGCCAAGGCCTAGACAGGATATACGAGCAGTACTTC. Translating gives CASSQGLDRIYEQYF.

This clone was seen a handful of times. The rearrangement links TRBV5-6 to TRBJ1-5; weak D call: TRBD1 (5 bases). Germline CDR1 reads SGHDT; CDR2 reads YYEEEE. Deletions cut 3 bases from V and 3 bases from J, with 25 bases between. The CDR3 has 19 residues. CDR3 sequence reads: CASSWGGAPGGINNQPQHF. The CDR3 coding sequence is TGTGCCAGCAGCTGGGGCGGCGCCCCGGGGGGTATTAACAATCAGCCCCAGCATTTT. The variable domain in full, completed from reference TRBV5-6 and TRBJ1-5, reads DAGVTQSPTHLIKTRGQQVTLRCSPKSGHDTVSWYQQALGQGPQFIFQYYEEEERQRGNFPDRFSGHQFPNYSSELNVNALLLGDSALYLCASSWGGAPGGINNQPQHFGDGTRLSIL.

The V call is TRBV9, the J call TRBJ1-1; no definite D call. The CDR3 loop spans 15 amino acids. Germline lookup yields CDR1 SGDLS and CDR2 YYNGEE. The V gene lost 4 bases and the J gene lost 2 bases, with 15 bases spanning the gap. DNA for the CDR3: TGTGCCAGCAGCCCCCCCTCGGGTCCAAACACTGAAGCTTTCTTT. Translating it yields CASSPPSGPNTEAFF.

The chain recombines TRBV18 with TRBJ1-4, with TRBD1 matching over 8 bases. This CDR3 contains 17 residues. The germline V gene has CDR1 KGHSH and CDR2 LQKENI. The V and J ends lost 1 base and 3 bases, in that order; junction bases with no gene match: 7. The CDR3 bases are TGTGCCAGCTCACCACAGACCCGACAGGGGCCTAATGAAAAACTGTTTTTT. Protein product: CASSPQTRQGPNEKLFF. Filled out from reference TRBV18 and TRBJ1-4, the complete variable domain reads NAGVMQNPRHLVRRRGQEARLRCSPMKGHSHVYWYRQLPEEGLKFMVYLQKENIIDESGMPKERFSAEFPKEGPSILRIQQVVRGDSAAYFCASSPQTRQGPNEKLFFGSGTQLSVL.

This clone turned up a few times. The chain carries TRBV4-1 and TRBJ2-3, with 8 bases identical to TRBD2. J lost 2 bases, V lost 5 bases, and 9 bases had no gene match. Germline CDR1 and CDR2: MGHRA and YSYEKL. The CDR3 spans 16 residues. The CDR3 DNA sequence: TGCGCCAGCAGCGGTTCGCGGGGGGCCTACACAGATACGCAGTATTTT. It yields the protein CASSGSRGAYTDTQYF.

This chain links TRBV6-4 with TRBJ2-3; possible D gene TRBD2, 5 bases. The V end lost 0 bases, the J end lost 2 bases, and 9 bases lay between the germline ends. Germline loops: CDR1 MRHNA, CDR2 SNTAGT. This CDR3 has 15 amino acids. CDR3 sequence: CASSDSGLHTDTQYF. In nucleotides, the CDR3 is TGTGCCAGCAGTGACTCTGGACTCCACACAGATACGCAGTATTTT.

This chain connects TRBV7-9 to TRBJ2-3; D remains ambiguous. CDR1 and CDR2 from the germline V gene are SEHNR and FQNEAQ (reference sequence). V lost 5 bases, J lost 6 bases, and 6 bases lay in between. The CDR3 extends over 11 amino acids. As DNA, the CDR3 is TGTGCCAGCAGCCCGCGTGATACGCAGTATTTT. Translating it yields CASSPRDTQYF.

The CDR3 DNA reads TGTGCCAGCTCACCGGAGGGAAATGGATCCGGAAACACCATATATTTT. Protein: CASSPEGNGSGNTIYF. The chain links TRBV18 to TRBJ1-3; D unclear. Per the germline V gene, CDR1 is KGHSH and CDR2 is LQKENI. Trimming took 3 bases from V and 4 from J, leaving 16 bases between them. The CDR3 consists of 16 residues.

Written as DNA, the CDR3 is TGTGCCAGCACCGAGGAGGGGAAATCCTACAATGAGCAGTTCTTC. Protein product: CASTEEGKSYNEQFF. V and J are TRBV7-9 and TRBJ2-1, with D possibly TRBD2 on 6 matching bases. CDR1 is SEHNR and CDR2 is FQNEAQ in the germline V gene (reference sequence). The CDR3 extends over 15 amino acids. The V end lost 7 bases, the J end lost 1 base, and 14 bases lay between the germline ends.

The chain has TRBV29-1 and TRBJ1-3; 7 bases fit TRBD1. V lost 6 bases to trimming and J lost 0 bases; unmatched junction nucleotides: 5. CDR1 is SQVTM, CDR2 ANQGSEA, per germline. CDR3 length: 14 amino acids. The CDR3 DNA reads as TGCAGCGTCAGGGGGTACCTCTCTGGAAACACCATATATTTT. Residues: CSVRGYLSGNTIYF.

The chain is built from TRBV10-3 and TRBJ2-5; D may be TRBD2 (5 bases). V was cut by 0 bases and J by 4 bases, with 9 bases left in between. CDR1 and CDR2 from the germline V gene are ENHRY and SYGVKD. The CDR3 runs to 14 residues. CDR3 DNA: TGTGCCATCAGTGAGTCGGGTAGCGCAGAGACCCAGTACTTC. Translated: CAISESGSAETQYF.

This clone was picked up a small number of times. This CDR3 reads CASSELLTGYFRGTEAFF. The CDR3 DNA reads as TGTGCCAGCAGTGAATTGCTCACAGGGTATTTTCGAGGCACTGAAGCTTTCTTT. The chain recombines TRBV2 with TRBJ1-1; D possibly corresponds to TRBD1 (6 bases). The CDR3 is 18 residues long. V dropped 2 bases and J dropped 4 bases, with 23 bases sitting between them. The V gene's germline CDR1 is SNHLY and CDR2 FYNNEI.

The V gene is TRBV7-6, the J gene TRBJ2-3; D possibly corresponds to TRBD1 (6 bases). Germline values: CDR1 SGHVS, CDR2 FNYEAQ. The V end lost 4 bases, the J end lost 2 bases, and 19 bases lay between the germline ends. This CDR3 comprises 17 residues. CDR3 DNA sequence: TGTGCCAGCAGCTCCTTAAGGGACATAGACCTCACAGATACGCAGTATTTT. This encodes CASSSLRDIDLTDTQYF. The whole variable domain, remainder taken from reference TRBV7-6 and TRBJ2-3, is GAGVSQSPRYKVTKRGQDVALRCDPISGHVSLYWYRQALGQGPEFLTYFNYEAQQDKSGLPNDRFSAERPEGSISTLTIQRTEQRDSAMYRCASSSLRDIDLTDTQYFGPGTRLTVL.

This CDR3 is CASSPNGGGLYTGELFF. The CDR3 nucleotides are TGTGCCAGCAGCCCCAATGGCGGGGGCCTTTACACCGGGGAGCTGTTTTTT. This chain uses TRBV6-4 with TRBJ2-2, with TRBD2 as a possible D gene (7 bases). CDR3 size: 17 residues. V lost 6 bases and J 3 bases, leaving 20 bases between the germline ends. Germline CDR1 is MRHNA and CDR2 is SNTAGT.

There are a few counts of this clone. The V call is TRBV5-1, the J call TRBJ1-1; D possibly corresponds to TRBD1 (6 bases). From germline, CDR1 is SGHRS and CDR2 YFSETQ. Trimming cost V 10 bases and J 3 bases, with 16 bases left between them. The CDR3 runs 13 residues. The CDR3 protein is CASGVNRDTEAFF. The CDR3 nucleotides are TGCGCCTCAGGGGTGAATAGGGACACTGAAGCTTTCTTT.

V is TRBV27 and J is TRBJ1-5; D might be TRBD1 (5 bases). The germline V gene encodes CDR1 MNHEY and CDR2 SMNVEV (reference sequence). With 7 bases removed from V and 1 base from J, the gap between germline ends came to 14 bases. The CDR3 contains 15 residues. The CDR3 region is CASNKLTESNQPQHF. The CDR3 nucleotides are TGTGCCAGCAACAAATTGACAGAAAGCAATCAGCCCCAGCATTTT.

The V gene is TRBV19, the J gene TRBJ1-5; no clear D. The CDR3 sequence is 14 residues long. V was trimmed by 8 bases and J by 0 bases, leaving 11 bases between them. Looked up from germline, CDR1 is LNHDA and CDR2 is SQIVND (reference sequence). For the CDR3, the DNA is TGTGCCAGTGAGAGACTGAATAGCAATCAGCCCCAGCATTTT. This gives the protein CASERLNSNQPQHF.